The 14 T cell receptor beta chains given below trace back to one sample, sequenced in a study of blood T cells in healthy people across ages. Together with a sample-barcoded 5' primer, a J-beta primer mix was included in a second PCR lasting roughly 6 to 12 cycles. TCRdb re-derived calls from the 5' RACE reads in MiXCR, one entry per CDR3 protein. Of around 800,000 distinct CDR3 sequences listed, 53% were seen once; the top ten hold 40% to 50%. The sample consisted of blood. The receptors were sampled from a man older than 75 in good health.

The CDR3 protein is CASSFLASGSSLEQYF. As DNA, the CDR3 is TGTGCCAGCAGCTTCTTAGCTAGCGGGAGTTCCCTCGAGCAGTACTTC. This chain links TRBV7-9 with TRBJ2-7; 10 nucleotides line up with TRBD2. The CDR3 length is 16 residues. The V and J ends lost 3 bases and 6 bases, in that order; junction bases with no gene match: 11. Germline V lookup: CDR1 SEHNR, CDR2 FQNEAQ (reference sequence).

The chain joins TRBV5-1 to TRBJ1-2, with 7 nucleotides matching TRBD1. Germline CDR1 is SGHRS and CDR2 is YFSETQ. This CDR3 has 16 amino acids. Trimming at V came to 0 bases and at J to 0 bases, leaving 5 bases not matched to a gene. The CDR3 spells CASSLAKDRTNYGYTF. The CDR3 DNA sequence: TGCGCCAGCAGCTTGGCCAAGGACAGGACTAACTATGGCTACACCTTC.

The rearrangement links TRBV2 to TRBJ2-3, with 9 bases matching TRBD2. V gave up 6 bases and J gave up 1 base; unmatched junction bases: 5. CDR1 and CDR2 (germline): SNHLY, FYNNEI. The CDR3 spans 15 residues. In nucleotides, the CDR3 is TGTGCCAGCAGGAGGCGGGAGGGCCGCACAGATACGCAGTATTTT. Protein: CASRRREGRTDTQYF.

The chain uses TRBV7-2 and TRBJ1-2; 7 bases map to TRBD1. V lost 4 bases, J lost 4 bases, and 9 bases stayed unmatched. This CDR3 has 15 residues. CDR1 is SGHTA, CDR2 FQGNSA, per germline. DNA of the CDR3: TGTGCCAGCAGCTCTACCAGGGGGGCGTCCTATGGCTACACCTTC. Its protein product is CASSSTRGASYGYTF.

This chain uses TRBV28 with TRBJ2-7; 9 positions match TRBD1. The V segment lost 8 bases and the J segment 0 bases; nucleotides outside the gene matches: 5. The CDR3 contains 14 residues. Per the germline V gene, CDR1 is MDHEN and CDR2 is SYDVKM. The CDR3 DNA is TGTGCCAGCCGCGGGACAGGGATCTCCTACGAGCAGTACTTC. As protein: CASRGTGISYEQYF.

This chain links TRBV6-2 or TRBV6-3 with TRBJ2-1, with TRBD2 matching 10 bases. J gave up 3 bases and V 3 bases, and 11 bases lay outside the gene matches. Germline-derived CDR1 and CDR2 are MNHEY and SVGEGT. The CDR3 runs to 18 residues. CDR3 amino acids: CASSYAIRLAGVYNEQFF. In nucleotides, the CDR3 is TGTGCCAGCAGTTATGCTATAAGGCTAGCGGGGGTCTACAATGAGCAGTTCTTC.

This clonotype was counted a few times. The chain couples TRBV12-3 or TRBV12-4 to TRBJ2-7, with D unresolved. The CDR3 is made up of 12 amino acids. V was shortened by 5 bases and J by 4 bases, with 9 bases between the two germline ends. CDR3 protein: CASSPQLYEQYF. CDR3 nucleotide sequence: TGTGCCAGCAGTCCCCAGTTGTACGAGCAGTACTTC.

The CDR3: CAQAPLAGGYEQFF. CDR3 in DNA: TGTGCCCAAGCTCCGCTAGCGGGAGGCTATGAGCAGTTCTTC. The V gene is TRBV12-3 or TRBV12-4, the J gene TRBJ2-1, with TRBD2 matching 11 bases. Trimming removed 11 bases from V and 8 bases from J; junction bases left unmatched: 11. The CDR3 sequence is 14 residues long.

The chain combines TRBV9 with TRBJ2-3; D ambiguous. The CDR3 spans 14 residues. Trimming cost V 2 bases and J 2 bases, with 9 bases left between them. Germline V gives CDR1 SGDLS, CDR2 YYNGEE. Written as DNA, the CDR3 is TGTGCCAGCAGCGTTGTATCCCACACAGATACGCAGTATTTT. Amino acid sequence: CASSVVSHTDTQYF.

The chain couples TRBV18 to TRBJ1-1, with D uncertain. Between the trimmed V and J ends, which lost 0 bases and 5 bases, there was a span of 7 bases. This CDR3 is built from 13 residues. Germline V CDR1 and CDR2: KGHSH, LQKENI. CDR3 sequence: CASSPPVRTEAFF. The CDR3 bases are TGTGCCAGCTCACCACCTGTAAGGACTGAAGCTTTCTTT.

For this clonotype: A junction boundary mismatches the germline segment, possibly from a read error. The chain links TRBV9 to TRBJ1-2, with D maybe TRBD1 (5 bases). Germline V lookup: CDR1 SGDLS, CDR2 YYNGEE. CDR3 length: 14 residues. CDR3 sequence: CAGSSTGGNYGYTF. Written as DNA, the CDR3 is TGTGCCGGCAGCTCTACGGGGGGTAACTATGGCTACACCTTC. The whole variable domain, filled in from reference TRBV9 and TRBJ1-2, reads DSGVTQTPKHLITATGQRVTLRCSPRSGDLSVYWYQQSLDQGLQFLIQYYNGEERAKGNILERFSAQQFPDLHSELNLSSLELGDSALYFCAGSSTGGNYGYTFGSGTRLTVV.

The chain joins TRBV24-1 to TRBJ2-7, with TRBD1 identical over 9 bases. This CDR3 contains 10 residues. The J segment lost 12 bases and the V segment lost 8 bases, leaving 4 bases of the junction unmatched. Germline V gene lookup returns CDR1 KGHDR and CDR2 SFDVKD. This CDR3 reads CATMDRGRYF. The CDR3 DNA reads TGTGCCACCATGGACAGGGGTCGGTACTTC.

V gene TRBV28 combines with J gene TRBJ2-7, with 11 bases fitting TRBD2. The CDR3 is 16 residues long. With 4 bases clipped from V and 2 bases from J, the junction kept 7 bases outside the gene matches. The germline V gene has CDR1 MDHEN and CDR2 SYDVKM. CDR3 residues: CASSSSTSGNPYEQYF. The CDR3 DNA is TGTGCCAGCAGTTCCTCGACTAGCGGGAACCCCTACGAGCAGTACTTC.

This clonotype has a count of ten or more. The chain joins TRBV28 to TRBJ2-2; 7 bases agree with TRBD1. In germline, CDR1 is MDHEN, CDR2 SYDVKM. With V trimmed by 5 bases and J by 7 bases, 7 bases remained unmatched. The CDR3 covers 14 residues. The CDR3 region is CASSRQGLSGELFF. Here the CDR3 DNA reads TGTGCCAGCAGTCGACAGGGTCTAAGCGGGGAGCTGTTTTTT.